This TCR beta chain was recorded in a study of blood T cells in healthy people across ages. Broader study findings: The study found TCR beta diversity correlated strongly with naive T cell percentage.

Germline V lookup: CDR1 MNHEY, CDR2 SMNVEV (reference sequence). J gave up 2 bases and V 6 bases, and 10 bases lay outside the gene matches. This CDR3 is 17 amino acids long. Points on this clonotype: Its target is not known.

Using a J-beta primer mix together with a sample-barcoded 5' primer, a second PCR was run for roughly 6 to 12 cycles. TCRdb reprocessed the 5' RACE reads with MiXCR, giving one entry per CDR3 protein. This sample has 650,000 to 800,000 distinct CDR3 sequences, with around 42% found just once. The chain carries TRBV27 and TRBJ1-6; 7 nucleotides align to TRBD1. This clonotype was obtained from a man in his 60s in good health. Sequencing used blood. The CDR3 is CASSAGTEKTYNSPLHF. CDR3 DNA sequence: TGTGCCAGCAGCGCAGGGACAGAGAAAACCTATAATTCACCCCTCCACTTT.